The 11 T cell receptor beta chains presented below share a single source sample, sequenced in a study of T cell repertoires in cytomegalovirus infection. TCRdb reanalysed the reads using MiXCR and keeps one entry per CDR3 protein. The table lists around 89,000 distinct CDR3 sequences, 25% to 30% of them singletons. Antigen specificity for these receptors is unknown. The input for sequencing was CD8+ T cells from cultured PBMCs, taken from culture after CMV antigen stimulation. These receptors were collected from a human donor in good health (CMV status not recorded). Some clones in this sample may be carry-over from other donors' samples.

This clonotype was counted a few times. The chain has TRBV28 and TRBJ2-4; 10 nucleotides agree with TRBD2. Germline CDR1 reads MDHEN; CDR2 reads SYDVKM. The CDR3 runs to 17 residues. J lost 5 bases, V lost 2 bases, and 9 bases had no gene match. CDR3 nucleotide sequence: TGTGCCAGCAGTTTAGTTGGTAGCGGGGGGTATCAAAACATTCAGTACTTC. Its translation: CASSLVGSGGYQNIQYF. Combining the CDR3 with reference TRBV28 and TRBJ2-4 gives the whole variable domain DVKVTQSSRYLVKRTGEKVFLECVQDMDHENMFWYRQDPGLGLRLIYFSYDVKMKEKGDIPEGYSVSREKKERFSLILESASTNQTSMYLCASSLVGSGGYQNIQYFGAGTRLSVL.

This clonotype has a handful of counts. The rearrangement links TRBV4-1 to TRBJ2-5; TRBD2 aligns across 9 bases. The germline CDR1 and CDR2 sequences are MGHRA and YSYEKL. CDR3 length: 16 residues. V lost 5 bases to trimming and J lost 1 base; unmatched junction nucleotides: 8. CDR3 amino acids: CASSSAGGTFQETQYF. The CDR3 nucleotides are TGCGCCAGCAGCTCCGCGGGGGGGACCTTCCAAGAGACCCAGTACTTC.

V usage is TRBV10-3 and J usage is TRBJ1-3; D may be TRBD1 (5 bases). Germline values: CDR1 ENHRY, CDR2 SYGVKD. Deletions cut 3 bases from V and 3 bases from J, with 15 bases between. This CDR3 contains 16 residues. The CDR3 DNA sequence: TGTGCCATCAGTGAACCCGGGTTCGGGGGTGGAAACACCATATATTTT. Encoded protein: CAISEPGFGGGNTIYF.

This clonotype was counted only a few times. This chain links TRBV12-3 or TRBV12-4 with TRBJ2-3; D unclear. CDR3 length: 15 residues. V lost 7 bases and J lost 6, with 20 bases in between. In DNA form, the CDR3 reads TGTGCCAGCACCCCTCGGTTCGGGCCCTGGGATACGCAGTATTTT. Translation: CASTPRFGPWDTQYF.

The chain is built from TRBV11-2 and TRBJ2-1; perhaps TRBD2 as D (6 bases). Germline V gives CDR1 SGHAT, CDR2 FQNNGV. CDR3 length: 12 amino acids. Trimming shortened V by 7 bases and J by 9 bases, and 13 bases separated the two germline ends. The CDR3 nucleotides are TGTGCCAGCACCGTAGGGGACTCTGAGCAGTTCTTC. Translated: CASTVGDSEQFF.

This clonotype occurred many times. The rearrangement uses TRBV6-5 and TRBJ1-1; D call uncertain. Per germline, CDR1 MNHEY and CDR2 SVGAGI. This CDR3 is 15 amino acids long. V lost 0 bases to trimming and J lost 4 bases, with 12 bases between them. CDR3 in DNA: TGTGCCAGCAGTTACTCCCTGACTTCCAGCACTGAAGCTTTCTTT. Its protein product is CASSYSLTSSTEAFF.

The sample holds many counts of this clonotype. CDR3 protein: CASSLDGYYEQYF. CDR3 nucleotide sequence: TGTGCCAGCAGCTTGGACGGTTACTACGAGCAGTACTTC. The chain uses TRBV5-6 and TRBJ2-7; D is undetermined. The CDR3 spans 13 residues. Between the trimmed V and J ends, which lost 0 bases and 3 bases, there was a span of 7 bases. CDR1 and CDR2 (germline): SGHDT, YYEEEE.

The genes are TRBV15 and TRBJ2-1, with 9 nucleotides matching TRBD2. With V trimmed by 0 bases and J by 4 bases, 7 bases remained unmatched. The germline CDR1 and CDR2 sequences are LNHNV and YYDKDF (reference sequence). The CDR3 loop spans 17 amino acids. As DNA, the CDR3 is TGTGCCACCAGCAGAGATGAGGCGGGGGGGCCATACAATGAGCAGTTCTTC. It translates to CATSRDEAGGPYNEQFF.

This clonotype was seen many times. The rearrangement links TRBV5-1 to TRBJ2-3; D not certain. Germline loops: CDR1 SGHRS, CDR2 YFSETQ. V gave up 2 bases and J gave up 5 bases, with 6 bases separating them. There are 12 residues in the CDR3. The CDR3: CASSLPGDTQYF. The CDR3 nucleotides read TGCGCCAGCAGCTTACCTGGAGATACGCAGTATTTT.

There are many counts of this clonotype. The CDR3 bases are TGTGCCAGCAGCCATGCACTAGTTGGGTACGAGCAGTACTTC. Its translation is CASSHALVGYEQYF. This rearrangement joins TRBV7-9 to TRBJ2-7; TRBD2 is a possible D gene (5 bases). The CDR3 runs to 14 residues. With 5 bases removed from V and 4 bases from J, the gap between germline ends came to 15 bases. Germline V gene lookup returns CDR1 SEHNR and CDR2 FQNEAQ (reference sequence).

This clonotype was counted a few times. The chain is built from TRBV19 and TRBJ1-5; D unclear. This CDR3 is 13 amino acids long. Germline V lookup: CDR1 LNHDA, CDR2 SQIVND (reference sequence). V lost 7 bases, J lost 7 bases, and 14 bases lay in between. CDR3 sequence (DNA): TGTGCCAGTACCGACCATAGTAGGCAGCCCCAGCATTTT. This gives the protein CASTDHSRQPQHF.